This record looks at one T cell receptor beta chain sequence and its context. TCRdb reprocessed the 5' RACE reads, with one entry per CDR3 protein and no DNA. Its clone listing holds roughly 150,000 distinct CDR3 sequences. The data stem from a study of monozygotic twins with inflammatory bowel disease. Germline-derived CDR1 and CDR2 are DFQATT and SNEGSKA (reference sequence). The CDR3 spans 15 residues. The sample consisted of blood. The source of this sequence is a human donor with ulcerative colitis or Crohn's disease, or a healthy co-twin of an affected twin (not recorded which). The chain employs TRBV20-1 and TRBJ2-7; TCRdb returns TRBD2, unconfirmable since there is no DNA. The CDR3: CSASFTSGSFYEQYF.